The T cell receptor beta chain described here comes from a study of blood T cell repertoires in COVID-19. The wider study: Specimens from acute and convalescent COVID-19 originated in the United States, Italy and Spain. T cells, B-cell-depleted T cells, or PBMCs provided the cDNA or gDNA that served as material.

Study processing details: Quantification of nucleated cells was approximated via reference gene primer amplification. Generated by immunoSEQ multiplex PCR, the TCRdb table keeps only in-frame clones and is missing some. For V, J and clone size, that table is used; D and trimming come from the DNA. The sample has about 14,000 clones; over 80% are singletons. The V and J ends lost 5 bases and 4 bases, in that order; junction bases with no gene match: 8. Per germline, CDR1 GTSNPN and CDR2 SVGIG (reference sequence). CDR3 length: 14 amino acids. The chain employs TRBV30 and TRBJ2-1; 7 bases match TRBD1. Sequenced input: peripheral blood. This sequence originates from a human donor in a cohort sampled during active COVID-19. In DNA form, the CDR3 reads TGTGCCTGGGAGACAGGGAATGAGTACAATGAGCAGTTCTTC. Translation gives CAWETGNEYNEQFF.